This TCR beta chain is drawn from a study of blood T cell repertoires in COVID-19. Sequencing was performed with immunoSEQ multiplex PCR; in TCRdb, only in-frame clones are kept and a portion is missing. The table includes around 290,000 clones, under 90% detected once. This clone was seen only once. V gave up 4 bases and J gave up 0 bases, with 14 bases separating them. Looked up from germline, CDR1 is SGHRS and CDR2 is YFSETQ. The CDR3 totals 15 residues. The source is a woman aged 40-49 years who had recovered from COVID-19. The specimen sequenced was PBMCs or T cells enriched from blood (not recorded which). This sequence joins TRBV5-1 and TRBJ2-7; D is perhaps TRBD1 (6 bases). The chain's CDR3 is CASSPRQDSSYEQYF. CDR3 nucleotide sequence: TGCGCCAGCAGCCCTCGACAGGATTCCTCCTACGAGCAGTACTTC.